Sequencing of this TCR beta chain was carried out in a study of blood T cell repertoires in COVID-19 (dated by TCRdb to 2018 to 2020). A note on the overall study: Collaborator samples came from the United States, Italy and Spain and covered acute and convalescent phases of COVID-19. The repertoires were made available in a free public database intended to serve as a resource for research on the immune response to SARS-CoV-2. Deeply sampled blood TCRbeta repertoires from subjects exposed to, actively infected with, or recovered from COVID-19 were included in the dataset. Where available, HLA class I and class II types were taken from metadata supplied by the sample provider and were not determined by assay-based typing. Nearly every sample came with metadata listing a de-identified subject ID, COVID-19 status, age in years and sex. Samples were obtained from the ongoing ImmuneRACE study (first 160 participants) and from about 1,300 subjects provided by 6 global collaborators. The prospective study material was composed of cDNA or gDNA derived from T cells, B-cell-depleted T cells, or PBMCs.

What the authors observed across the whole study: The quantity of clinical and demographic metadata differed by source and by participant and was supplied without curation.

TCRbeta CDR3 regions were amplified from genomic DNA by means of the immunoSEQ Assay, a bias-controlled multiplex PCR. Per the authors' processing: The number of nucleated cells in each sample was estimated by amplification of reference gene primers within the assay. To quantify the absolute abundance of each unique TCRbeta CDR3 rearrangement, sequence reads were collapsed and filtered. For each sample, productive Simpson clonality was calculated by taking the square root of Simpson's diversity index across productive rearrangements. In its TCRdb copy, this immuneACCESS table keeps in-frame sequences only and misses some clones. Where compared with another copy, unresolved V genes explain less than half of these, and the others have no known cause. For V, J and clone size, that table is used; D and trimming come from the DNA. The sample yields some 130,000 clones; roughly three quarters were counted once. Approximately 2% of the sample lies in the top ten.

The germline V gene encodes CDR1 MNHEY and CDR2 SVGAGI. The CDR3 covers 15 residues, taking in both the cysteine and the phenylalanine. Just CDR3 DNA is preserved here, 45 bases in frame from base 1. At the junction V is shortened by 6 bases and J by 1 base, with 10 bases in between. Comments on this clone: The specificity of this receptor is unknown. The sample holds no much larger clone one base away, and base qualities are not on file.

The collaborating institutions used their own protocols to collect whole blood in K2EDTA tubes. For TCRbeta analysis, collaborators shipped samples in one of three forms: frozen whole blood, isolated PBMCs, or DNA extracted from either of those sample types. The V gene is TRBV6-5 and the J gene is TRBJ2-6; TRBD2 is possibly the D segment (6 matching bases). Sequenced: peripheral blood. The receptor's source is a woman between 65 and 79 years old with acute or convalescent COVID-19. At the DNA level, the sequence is TGTGCCAGCAGCCCCCGGGAGTCTGGGGCCAACGTCCTGACTTTC. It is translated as CASSPRESGANVLTF.